This T cell receptor (beta chain) is from a study of shared clonotypes between healthy human individuals. CDR3 length equals 13 residues. Germline CDR1 is SSHAT and CDR2 is FNYEAQ (reference sequence). The method was immunoSEQ multiplex PCR; TCRdb's version includes in-frame clones alone and lacks a portion of them. Of roughly 1.5 million clones in the sample, 98% were seen once. Overall study findings and caveats: Across subsets, estimated richness was generally greater for naive than for memory populations.

Notes on this clone: As yet, its antigen is unknown. One end of the junction varies from germline; a read error may be responsible.

The V gene is TRBV7-7, the J gene TRBJ2-5; 8 bases fit TRBD1. This TCR was sampled from a young man in good health. Sequencing was done on a sample of naive CD4+ T cells sorted from blood. Regarding subset: CD45RA+ positively selected. CDR3 residues: CASSEDREGAQYF. Here the CDR3 DNA reads TGTGCTAGCAGCGAGGACAGGGAAGGGGCCCAGTACTTC.